Listed below are T cell receptor beta chains from one sample, sequenced in a study of cytomegalovirus exposure and HLA in healthy donors. Using immunoSEQ multiplex PCR, the repertoire was profiled, and TCRdb retains in-frame clones only, with some absent. The sample includes some 120,000 clones, less than 80% seen only once; the top ten take 3.5% to 4.5%. Specimen: PBMCs. These receptors were obtained from a man aged 30-40 years in good health and CMV-seronegative. Each CDR3 is given with its conserved first and last residue. The D gene is left open where the match is weak. Some rows have no size entry. The others give once, few or many, or a class for an expanded clone.

TRBJ2-2 | TRBD2 | 14 | TRBV30 | - | TGTGCCTGGAATCTAGCGGGGGGGCCCGGGGAGCTGTTTTTT | CAWNLAGGPGELFF
TRBJ1-1 | - | 14 | TRBV6-5 | - | TGTGCCAGCAGCAAACAGGGTCGGGACACTGAAGCTTTCTTT | CASSKQGRDTEAFF
TRBJ1-1 | - | 14 | TRBV7-9 | - | TGTGCCAGCAACCTGGACAGTTTGAACACTGAAGCTTTCTTT | CASNLDSLNTEAFF
TRBJ2-7 | - | 15 | TRBV4-1 | - | TGCGCCAGCAGCCAATTGATCGGGGGGCCCTACGAGCAGTACTTC | CASSQLIGGPYEQYF
TRBJ1-1 | - | 14 | TRBV27 | - | TGTGCCAGCAGTTTAAGTATCAGGCTGACTGAAGCTTTCTTT | CASSLSIRLTEAFF
TRBJ1-6 | - | 14 | TRBV13 | - | TGTGCCAGCAGCCACGGGCAGGGACAATCACCCCTCCACTTT | CASSHGQGQSPLHF
TRBJ1-1 | - | 13 | TRBV11-3 | - | TGTGCCAGCGGCGCGACAACGAACACTGAAGCTTTCTTT | CASGATTNTEAFF
TRBJ2-1 | - | 12 | TRBV11-1 | few | TGTGCCAGCAGCTTTCCCGGGACAGAGCAGTTCTTC | CASSFPGTEQFF
TRBJ1-4 | TRBD1 | 14 | TRBV27 | - | TGTGCCAGCAGCCCGACAGGGGGCCGTGAAAAACTGTTTTTT | CASSPTGGREKLFF
TRBJ2-2 | - | 16 | TRBV7-2 | - | TGTGCCAGCAGCTTAGTAGGCAGGTATCACACCGGGGAGCTGTTTTTT | CASSLVGRYHTGELFF